Presented here are 13 T cell receptor beta chains from one specimen sequenced in a study of cytomegalovirus exposure and HLA in healthy donors. This PCR relied on a set of 60 Vbeta primers and 13 Jbeta primers. Using immunoSEQ multiplex PCR, the repertoire was profiled, and TCRdb retains in-frame clones only, with some absent. This sample carries about 98,000 clones, roughly 70% of them seen once, and the ten largest clones take less than 2.5%. The sample comprised PBMCs. All receptors derive from a man aged 50 to 60 in good health and CMV-seronegative.

This sequence joins TRBV5-1 and TRBJ2-3, with 7 bases identical to TRBD2. V shed 4 bases and J 0 bases; nucleotides not matched to a gene: 8. Germline V gene data show CDR1 as SGHRS and CDR2 as YFSETQ. The CDR3 runs 16 residues. CDR3 sequence: CASSRAGTTSTDTQYF. The CDR3 DNA reads as TGCGCCAGCAGCAGGGCCGGGACTACAAGCACAGATACGCAGTATTTT.

This clone was recorded a few times. The V and J genes are TRBV6-5 and TRBJ1-2; TRBD1 agrees at 9 bases. CDR1 and CDR2 (germline): MNHEY, SVGAGI. Trimming at V came to 2 bases and at J to 8 bases, leaving 12 bases not matched to a gene. This CDR3 is 16 amino acids long. CDR3 sequence: CASSYPGTGTERGYTF. CDR3 bases: TGTGCCAGCAGTTACCCCGGGACAGGGACCGAGAGGGGCTACACCTTC.

This clone was observed a handful of times. This chain connects TRBV7-9 to TRBJ2-5; 9 bases agree with TRBD1. V trimming: 8 bases; J trimming: 1 base; junction bases outside the gene matches: 5. This CDR3 has 14 amino acids. Germline CDR1 reads SEHNR; CDR2 reads FQNEAQ (reference sequence). The CDR3 spells CASGSGQGQETQYF. The CDR3 DNA is TGTGCCAGCGGATCGGGACAGGGCCAAGAGACCCAGTACTTC.

This chain uses TRBV30 with TRBJ2-7, with a possible D match to TRBD1 (6 bases). This CDR3 comprises 12 residues. The V end lost 3 bases, the J end lost 9 bases, and 15 bases lay between the germline ends. From germline, CDR1 is GTSNPN and CDR2 SVGIG (reference sequence). CDR3 protein: CAWRQGSLAQYF. The CDR3 region has the DNA TGTGCCTGGAGACAGGGAAGCCTTGCGCAGTACTTC.

The rearrangement uses TRBV10-1 and TRBJ2-7, with D perhaps TRBD2 (5 bases). CDR1 WNHNN and CDR2 SYGVQD come from the germline V gene (reference sequence). CDR3 length: 15 amino acids. The V end lost 2 bases, the J end lost 7 bases, and 18 bases lay between the germline ends. The CDR3 reads CASSEILGGLGEQYF. For the CDR3, the DNA is TGCGCCAGCAGTGAGATCCTAGGAGGCCTTGGTGAGCAGTACTTC.

The V and J genes are TRBV28 and TRBJ1-5; tentatively, D is TRBD1 (6 bases). Trimming cost V 2 bases and J 0 bases, with 11 bases left between them. Per germline, CDR1 MDHEN and CDR2 SYDVKM. The CDR3 runs to 16 residues. CDR3 coding DNA: TGTGCCAGCAGTTTAATCAGGGGCCTTAGCAATCAGCCCCAGCATTTT. It is translated as CASSLIRGLSNQPQHF.

This rearrangement joins TRBV2 to TRBJ2-5; no firm D call. Germline assignment: CDR1 SNHLY and CDR2 FYNNEI. The CDR3 loop spans 13 amino acids. V shed 3 bases and J shed 7 bases, with 12 bases lying between them. The CDR3 DNA follows: TGTGCCAGCAGTGAGGCCAGGATGGGGACCCAGTACTTC. This translates into CASSEARMGTQYF. The entire variable domain, with the rest obtained from reference TRBV2 and TRBJ2-5, is as follows: EPEVTQTPSHQVTQMGQEVILRCVPISNHLYFYWYRQILGQKVEFLVSFYNNEISEKSEIFDDQFSVERPDGSNFTLKIRSTKLEDSAMYFCASSEARMGTQYFGPGTRLLVL.

The J gene is TRBJ1-5, the V gene TRBV7-9, with 7 bases fitting TRBD1. The germline gives CDR1 SEHNR, CDR2 FQNEAQ (reference sequence). CDR3 length: 16 residues. J gave up 0 bases and V 6 bases, and 8 bases lay outside the gene matches. The CDR3 protein is CASSYTGTASNQPQHF. The CDR3 DNA sequence: TGTGCCAGCAGTTATACCGGGACAGCTAGCAATCAGCCCCAGCATTTT. The variable domain in full, with the rest retrieved from reference TRBV7-9 and TRBJ1-5, is DTGVSQNPRHKITKRGQNVTFRCDPISEHNRLYWYRQTLGQGPEFLTYFQNEAQLEKSRLLSDRFSAERPKGSFSTLEIQRTEQGDSAMYLCASSYTGTASNQPQHFGDGTRLSIL.

The chain joins TRBV7-2 to TRBJ1-5; possibly TRBD1 for D (6 bases). The V end was cut by 7 bases, the J end by 4 bases, with 11 bases between. CDR1 and CDR2 (germline): SGHTA, FQGNSA. CDR3 size: 13 residues. The CDR3 coding sequence is TGTGCCAGCACCCTACAGGGTAATCAGCCCCAGCATTTT. It specifies CASTLQGNQPQHF.

The chain's CDR3 is CATSRDISSSYEQYF. The CDR3 DNA reads TGTGCCACCAGCAGAGATATTTCGTCCTCCTACGAGCAGTACTTC. The gene calls are TRBV15 and TRBJ2-7; no definite D call. In germline, CDR1 is LNHNV, CDR2 YYDKDF (reference sequence). The CDR3 is 15 amino acids. The ends were cut back, 0 bases at V and 0 bases at J, with 9 bases in the middle. Full variable domain (remainder filled in from reference TRBV15 and TRBJ2-7): DAMVIQNPRYQVTQFGKPVTLSCSQTLNHNVMYWYQQKSSQAPKLLFHYYDKDFNNEADTPDNFQSRRPNTSFCFLDIRSPGLGDTAMYLCATSRDISSSYEQYFGPGTRLTVT.

This clone was detected a few times. The chain is built from TRBV29-1 and TRBJ2-2; 9 bases agree with TRBD2. Germline V gene data show CDR1 as SQVTM and CDR2 as ANQGSEA. The CDR3 extends over 15 amino acids. The trim removed 0 bases at V and 4 bases at J, leaving 3 bases unmatched. CDR3 sequence reads: CSVEEAGGPTGELFF. CDR3 DNA sequence: TGCAGCGTTGAAGAAGCGGGGGGACCCACCGGGGAGCTGTTTTTT.

DNA of the CDR3: TGTGCCAGCAGCTTACAGGGGCGCACAGATACGCAGTATTTT. It yields the protein CASSLQGRTDTQYF. This chain connects TRBV11-3 to TRBJ2-3, with D maybe TRBD1 (6 bases). V was trimmed by 2 bases and J by 1 base, leaving 7 bases between them. Germline assignment: CDR1 SGHNT and CDR2 YENEEA. The CDR3 has 14 residues. The entire variable domain, with the rest obtained from reference TRBV11-3 and TRBJ2-3, is as follows: EAGVVQSPRYKIIEKKQPVAFWCNPISGHNTLYWYLQNLGQGPELLIRYENEEAVDDSQLPKDRFSAERLKGVDSTLKIQPAELGDSAVYLCASSLQGRTDTQYFGPGTRLTVL.

This clone came up a few times. The rearrangement uses TRBV29-1 and TRBJ1-1; perhaps TRBD1 as D (6 bases). V was trimmed by 6 bases and J by 4 bases, leaving 12 bases between them. This CDR3 has 12 residues. Germline V CDR1 and CDR2: SQVTM, ANQGSEA. The CDR3 here is CSVNRAGTEAFF. The CDR3 coding sequence is TGCAGCGTCAACAGGGCCGGCACTGAAGCTTTCTTT.